This T cell receptor beta chain was identified during a study of blood T cell repertoires in COVID-19. The CDR3 runs 14 residues. V was cut by 0 bases and J by 6 bases, with 9 bases left in between. Germline V lookup: CDR1 LGHDT, CDR2 YNNKEL (reference sequence). In the original analysis: The assay estimated nucleated cells by amplifying reference gene primers. Clones were read by immunoSEQ multiplex PCR, and TCRdb kept only the in-frame ones, dropping some. That table supplies the V and J calls and clone size; D and trimming were determined from the DNA. The table has about 55,000 clones, roughly 80% seen once; the top ten hold under 2%.

The sample consisted of peripheral blood. V gene TRBV3-1 (or the pseudogene TRBV3-2) combines with J gene TRBJ1-5, with a tentative D call TRBD1 (5 bases). This receptor was taken from a woman in her sixties or seventies with acute or convalescent COVID-19. CDR3 loop: CASSQDRATQPQHF. For the CDR3, the DNA is TGTGCCAGCAGCCAAGACAGGGCGACTCAGCCCCAGCATTTT.